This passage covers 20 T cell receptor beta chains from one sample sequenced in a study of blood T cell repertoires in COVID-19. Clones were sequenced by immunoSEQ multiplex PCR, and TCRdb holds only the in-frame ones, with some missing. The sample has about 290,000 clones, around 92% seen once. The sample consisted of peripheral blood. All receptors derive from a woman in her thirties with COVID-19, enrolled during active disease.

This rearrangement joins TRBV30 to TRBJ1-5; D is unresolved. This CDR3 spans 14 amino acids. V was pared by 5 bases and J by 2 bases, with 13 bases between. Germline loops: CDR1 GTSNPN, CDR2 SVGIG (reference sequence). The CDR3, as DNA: TGTGCCTGGGACCAGTTGGGAGGCAATCAGCCCCAGCATTTT. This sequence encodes CAWDQLGGNQPQHF. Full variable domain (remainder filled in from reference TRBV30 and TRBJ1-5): SQTIHQWPATLVQPVGSPLSLECTVEGTSNPNLYWYRQAAGRGLQLLFYSVGIGQISSEVPQNLSASRPQDRQFILSSKKLLLSDSGFYLCAWDQLGGNQPQHFGDGTRLSIL.

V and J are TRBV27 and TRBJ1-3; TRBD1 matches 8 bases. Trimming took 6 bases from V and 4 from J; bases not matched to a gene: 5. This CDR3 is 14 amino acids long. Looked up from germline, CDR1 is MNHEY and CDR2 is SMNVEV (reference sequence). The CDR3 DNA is TGTGCCAGCAGGCAGACAGGGGAAGGAAACACCATATATTTT. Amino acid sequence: CASRQTGEGNTIYF.

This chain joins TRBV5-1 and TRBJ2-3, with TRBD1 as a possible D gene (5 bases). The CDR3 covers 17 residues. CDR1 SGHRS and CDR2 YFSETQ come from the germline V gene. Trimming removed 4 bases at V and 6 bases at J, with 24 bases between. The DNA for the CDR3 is TGCGCCAGCAGCCCGGCCCTTGGTTTGCAGGGATCCGATACGCAGTATTTT. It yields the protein CASSPALGLQGSDTQYF.

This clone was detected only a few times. CDR3 protein: CASPRGGFAYGYTF. Here the CDR3 DNA reads TGTGCCAGCCCGAGGGGGGGATTCGCCTATGGCTACACCTTC. The chain is built from TRBV2 and TRBJ1-2; possibly TRBD1 for D (6 bases). Germline V CDR1 and CDR2: SNHLY, FYNNEI. There are 14 residues in the CDR3. The V gene lost 8 bases and the J gene lost 4 bases, with 17 bases spanning the gap.

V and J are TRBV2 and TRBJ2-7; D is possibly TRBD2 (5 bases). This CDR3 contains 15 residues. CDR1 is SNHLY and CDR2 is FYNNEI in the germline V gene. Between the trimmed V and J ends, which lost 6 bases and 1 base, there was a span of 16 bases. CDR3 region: CASRPSRPGSYEQYF. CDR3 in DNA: TGTGCCAGCAGGCCTAGTCGGCCGGGGTCCTACGAGCAGTACTTC. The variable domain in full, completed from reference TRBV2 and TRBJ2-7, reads EPEVTQTPSHQVTQMGQEVILRCVPISNHLYFYWYRQILGQKVEFLVSFYNNEISEKSEIFDDQFSVERPDGSNFTLKIRSTKLEDSAMYFCASRPSRPGSYEQYFGPGTRLTVT.

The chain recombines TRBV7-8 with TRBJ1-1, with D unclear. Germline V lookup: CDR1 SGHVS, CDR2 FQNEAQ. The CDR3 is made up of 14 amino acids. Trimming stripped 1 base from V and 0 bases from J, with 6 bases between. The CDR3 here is CASSLVALNTEAFF. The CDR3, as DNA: TGTGCCAGCAGCTTAGTGGCCTTGAACACTGAAGCTTTCTTT.

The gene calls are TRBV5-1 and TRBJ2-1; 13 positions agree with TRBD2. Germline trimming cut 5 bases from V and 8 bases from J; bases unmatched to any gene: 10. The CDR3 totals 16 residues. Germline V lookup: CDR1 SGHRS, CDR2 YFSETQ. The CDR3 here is CASRRRGTSGVDEQFF. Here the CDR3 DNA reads TGCGCCAGCAGGCGGCGAGGGACTAGCGGGGTGGATGAGCAGTTCTTC.

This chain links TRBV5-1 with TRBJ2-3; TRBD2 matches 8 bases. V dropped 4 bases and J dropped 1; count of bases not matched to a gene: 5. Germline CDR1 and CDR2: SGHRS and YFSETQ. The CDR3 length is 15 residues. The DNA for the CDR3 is TGCGCCAGCAGCCTGGGACTAGGCCGCACAGATACGCAGTATTTT. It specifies CASSLGLGRTDTQYF.

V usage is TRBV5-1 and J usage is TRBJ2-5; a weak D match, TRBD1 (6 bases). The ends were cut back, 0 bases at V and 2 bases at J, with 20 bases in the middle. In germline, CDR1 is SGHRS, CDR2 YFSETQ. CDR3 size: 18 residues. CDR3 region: CASSLVTAVKQGQETQYF. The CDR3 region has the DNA TGCGCCAGCAGCTTGGTAACGGCAGTGAAGCAGGGGCAAGAGACCCAGTACTTC.

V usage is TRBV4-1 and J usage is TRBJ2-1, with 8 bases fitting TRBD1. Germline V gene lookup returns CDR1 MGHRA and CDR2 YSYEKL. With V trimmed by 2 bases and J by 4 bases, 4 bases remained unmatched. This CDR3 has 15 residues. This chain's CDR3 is CASSQSDREYNEQFF. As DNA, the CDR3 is TGCGCCAGCAGCCAATCGGACAGGGAATACAATGAGCAGTTCTTC.

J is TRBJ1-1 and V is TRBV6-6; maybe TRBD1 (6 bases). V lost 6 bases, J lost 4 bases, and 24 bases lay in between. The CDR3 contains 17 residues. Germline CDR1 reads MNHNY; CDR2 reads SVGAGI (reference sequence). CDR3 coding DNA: TGTGCCAGCAGCCGACCAACAGGGAATGTAAGAGGCACTGAAGCTTTCTTT. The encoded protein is CASSRPTGNVRGTEAFF.

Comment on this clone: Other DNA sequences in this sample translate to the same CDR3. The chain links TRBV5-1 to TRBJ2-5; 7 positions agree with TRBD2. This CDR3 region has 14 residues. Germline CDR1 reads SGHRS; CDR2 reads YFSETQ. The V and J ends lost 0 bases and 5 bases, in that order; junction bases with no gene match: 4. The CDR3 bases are TGCGCCAGCAGCTTGGAGGGGCGGGGGGAGACCCAGTACTTC. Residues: CASSLEGRGETQYF.

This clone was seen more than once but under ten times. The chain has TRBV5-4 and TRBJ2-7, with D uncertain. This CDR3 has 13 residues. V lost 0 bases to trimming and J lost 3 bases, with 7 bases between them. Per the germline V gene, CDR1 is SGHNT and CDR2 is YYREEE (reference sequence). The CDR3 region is CASSLGLYYEQYF. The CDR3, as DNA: TGTGCCAGCAGCTTGGGACTTTACTACGAGCAGTACTTC.

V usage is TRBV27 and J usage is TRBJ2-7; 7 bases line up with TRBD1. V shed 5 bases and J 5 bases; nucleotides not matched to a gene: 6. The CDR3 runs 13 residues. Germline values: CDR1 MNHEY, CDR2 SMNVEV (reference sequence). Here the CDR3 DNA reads TGTGCCAGCAGTCTTAGGACAGGCAACGAGCAGTACTTC. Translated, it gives CASSLRTGNEQYF.

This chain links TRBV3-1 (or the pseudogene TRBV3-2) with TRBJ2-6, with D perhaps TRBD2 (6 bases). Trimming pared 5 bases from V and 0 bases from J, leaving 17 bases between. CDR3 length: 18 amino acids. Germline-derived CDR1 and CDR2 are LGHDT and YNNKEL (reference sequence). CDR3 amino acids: CASSSKGLLRSGANVLTF. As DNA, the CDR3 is TGTGCCAGCAGCTCAAAAGGACTACTACGCTCTGGGGCCAACGTCCTGACTTTC.

CDR3 in DNA: TGTGCCAGCAGCAAAGTGAGAGGGAGTAATTCACCCCTCCACTTT. Its protein is CASSKVRGSNSPLHF. The genes are TRBV21-1 and TRBJ1-6. TRBV21-1 is described as a pseudogene. The CDR3 extends over 15 amino acids.

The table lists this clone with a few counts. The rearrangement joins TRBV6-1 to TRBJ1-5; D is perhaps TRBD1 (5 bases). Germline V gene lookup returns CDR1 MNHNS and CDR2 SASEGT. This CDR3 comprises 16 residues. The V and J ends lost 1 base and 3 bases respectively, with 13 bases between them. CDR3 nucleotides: TGTGCCAGCAGTGAAGGGGTAGGGGAGGCCAATCAGCCCCAGCATTTT. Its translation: CASSEGVGEANQPQHF.

CDR3 sequence: CASSATGGVGYTF. The CDR3 coding sequence is TGTGCCAGCAGCGCGACAGGGGGAGTGGGCTACACCTTC. The rearrangement joins TRBV12-3 or TRBV12-4 to TRBJ1-2; 9 nucleotides align to TRBD1. V was clipped by 6 bases and J by 8 bases; unmatched bases: 7. CDR3 length equals 13 residues.

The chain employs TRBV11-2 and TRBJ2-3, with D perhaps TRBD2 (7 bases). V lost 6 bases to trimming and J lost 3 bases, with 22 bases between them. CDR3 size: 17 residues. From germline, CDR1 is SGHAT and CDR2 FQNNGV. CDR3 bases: TGTGCCAGCAGTGACCGGGGGGCCCAGGGAAGAACAGATACGCAGTATTTT. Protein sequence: CASSDRGAQGRTDTQYF.

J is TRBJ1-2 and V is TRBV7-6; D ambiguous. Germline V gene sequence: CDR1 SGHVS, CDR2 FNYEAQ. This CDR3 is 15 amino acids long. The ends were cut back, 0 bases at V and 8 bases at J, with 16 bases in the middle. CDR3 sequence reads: CASSLALGGLGGYTF. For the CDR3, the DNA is TGTGCCAGCAGCTTAGCGCTAGGAGGCCTCGGGGGCTACACCTTC.